Listed here are 26 T cell receptor beta chains from one sample, sequenced in a study of blood T cell repertoires in COVID-19. Assay used: immunoSEQ multiplex PCR; TCRdb lists only in-frame clones, some missing. This table has about 120,000 clones, 70% to 80% appearing once. Sequenced sample: peripheral blood. These receptor sequences come from a human donor in a cohort sampled during active COVID-19.

The chain joins TRBV21-1 to TRBJ1-1; the listed D gene, TRBD1, was not tested against the DNA. TRBV21-1 is flagged as a pseudogene. The CDR3 consists of 14 residues. The CDR3 loop reads CASSKRQQDTEAFF. CDR3 nucleotide sequence: TGTGCCAGCAGCAAAAGGCAGCAGGACACTGAAGCTTTCTTT.

This sequence joins TRBV2 and TRBJ1-6; D gene ambiguous. This CDR3 spans 15 amino acids. The germline V and J ends were trimmed by 4 bases and 0 bases, with 7 bases remaining between them. The germline V gene encodes CDR1 SNHLY and CDR2 FYNNEI. The CDR3 DNA reads as TGTGCCAGCAGTGCCATGAGCTCCTATAATTCACCCCTCCACTTT. It yields the protein CASSAMSSYNSPLHF.

A note on this clone: Other DNA sequences in the same sample also yield this CDR3. The gene calls are TRBV11-3 and TRBJ2-7, with a weak D call TRBD2 (6 bases). This CDR3 is 12 amino acids long. V was pared by 1 base and J by 6 bases, with 7 bases between. Germline values: CDR1 SGHNT, CDR2 YENEEA. In DNA, the CDR3 is TGTGCCAGCAGCTTAGGGGGAGGCGAGCAGTACTTC. This translates into CASSLGGGEQYF.

The gene calls are TRBV18 and TRBJ1-1, with no clear D. The CDR3 covers 15 residues. V lost 2 bases and J 1 base, leaving 11 bases between the germline ends. Germline V gene data show CDR1 as KGHSH and CDR2 as LQKENI. CDR3 nucleotide sequence: TGTGCCAGCTCACCAAAGGCACAGCCGAACACTGAAGCTTTCTTT. Protein sequence: CASSPKAQPNTEAFF. The full variable domain, rest sourced from reference TRBV18 and TRBJ1-1, is NAGVMQNPRHLVRRRGQEARLRCSPMKGHSHVYWYRQLPEEGLKFMVYLQKENIIDESGMPKERFSAEFPKEGPSILRIQQVVRGDSAAYFCASSPKAQPNTEAFFGQGTRLTVV.

This chain joins TRBV6-6 and TRBJ2-7; 15 nucleotides align to TRBD2. Germline V lookup: CDR1 MNHNY, CDR2 SVGAGI (reference sequence). J gave up 4 bases and V 6 bases, and 7 bases lay outside the gene matches. This CDR3 region has 16 residues. As DNA, the CDR3 is TGTGCCAGCAGCACTAGGACTAGCGGGGGGGTTTACGAGCAGTACTTC. Amino acids: CASSTRTSGGVYEQYF.

DNA of the CDR3: TGTGCCAGCAGTTACCGGGGGGAGACCCAGTACTTC. It yields the protein CASSYRGETQYF. This chain connects TRBV27 to TRBJ2-5; tentative D call: TRBD2 (6 bases). Germline assignment: CDR1 MNHEY and CDR2 SMNVEV (reference sequence). There are 12 residues in the CDR3. The ends were cut back, 4 bases at V and 5 bases at J, with 8 bases in the middle.

V and J are TRBV2 and TRBJ2-7, with D possibly being TRBD2 (5 bases). The V end was cut by 6 bases, the J end by 3 bases, with 9 bases between. The CDR3 sequence is 12 residues long. Germline values: CDR1 SNHLY, CDR2 FYNNEI. CDR3 amino acids: CASRVGLYEQYF. The CDR3 DNA reads TGTGCCAGCAGAGTCGGACTCTACGAGCAGTACTTC.

This chain uses TRBV18 with TRBJ1-2; the match to TRBD1 covers 10 bases. The CDR3 is 14 amino acids. Germline V gene lookup returns CDR1 KGHSH and CDR2 LQKENI. V shed 0 bases, J shed 6 bases, and the junction held 1 base outside the gene matches. The CDR3 sequence: CASSPPGQGNGYTF. For the CDR3, the DNA is TGTGCCAGCTCACCACCGGGACAGGGGAATGGCTACACCTTC. Full variable domain (missing parts from reference TRBV18 and TRBJ1-2): NAGVMQNPRHLVRRRGQEARLRCSPMKGHSHVYWYRQLPEEGLKFMVYLQKENIIDESGMPKERFSAEFPKEGPSILRIQQVVRGDSAAYFCASSPPGQGNGYTFGSGTRLTVV.

This chain joins TRBV27 and TRBJ2-7; TRBD1 is a possible D gene (6 bases). Germline V gene sequence: CDR1 MNHEY, CDR2 SMNVEV (reference sequence). The V end was cut by 6 bases, the J end by 5 bases, with 11 bases between. The CDR3 is made up of 12 amino acids. CDR3 sequence: CASSPTGHEQYF. CDR3 coding DNA: TGTGCCAGCAGCCCGACAGGCCACGAGCAGTACTTC.

The chain is built from TRBV5-4 and TRBJ1-2; TRBD1 matches at 7 bases. Germline lookup yields CDR1 SGHNT and CDR2 YYREEE (reference sequence). The CDR3 is 14 amino acids. Unmatched junction bases numbered 11, after V lost 3 bases and J lost 9 bases. The CDR3 bases are TGTGCCAGCAGCTCAACAGGGGTTTCGCCCCGCTACACCTTC. Translation gives CASSSTGVSPRYTF.

The J gene is TRBJ2-1, the V gene TRBV27; 9 bases match TRBD2. CDR1 and CDR2 (germline): MNHEY, SMNVEV (reference sequence). After removal of 5 bases from V and 2 bases from J, the junction contained 4 bases not matched to a gene. The CDR3 has 15 residues. The CDR3 nucleotides are TGTGCCAGCAGTCTCAGCGGGGGGCCCTACAATGAGCAGTTCTTC. Amino acids: CASSLSGGPYNEQFF.

The sample holds one count of this clone. The chain carries TRBV30 and TRBJ1-2; D is possibly TRBD1 (5 bases). CDR1 is GTSNPN and CDR2 is SVGIG in the germline V gene (reference sequence). The CDR3 consists of 14 residues. Trimming removed 4 bases at V and 6 bases at J, with 18 bases between. The CDR3 sequence: CAWTAPGGEDGYTF. In nucleotides, the CDR3 is TGTGCCTGGACGGCCCCGGGGGGAGAGGATGGCTACACCTTC.

J is TRBJ2-1 and V is TRBV5-4; weak D call: TRBD2 (6 bases). The CDR3 is made up of 16 amino acids. The V end lost 1 base, the J end lost 8 bases, and 19 bases lay between the germline ends. Germline V gives CDR1 SGHNT, CDR2 YYREEE (reference sequence). The chain's CDR3 is CASSLFVRGDEDEQFF. In DNA form, the CDR3 reads TGTGCCAGCAGCTTGTTTGTGCGGGGAGACGAGGATGAGCAGTTCTTC.

V gene TRBV25-1 combines with J gene TRBJ2-5; 7 bases are shared with TRBD2. V was pared by 1 base and J by 5 bases, with 10 bases of the junction left unmatched. The CDR3 spans 16 residues. Per the germline V gene, CDR1 is MGHDK and CDR2 is SYGVNS. DNA of the CDR3: TGTGCCAGCAGTGAATCCTTTGGGGAGGGGCCGGAGACCCAGTACTTC. It yields the protein CASSESFGEGPETQYF.

The gene calls are TRBV28 and TRBJ2-7, with 10 positions matching TRBD2. CDR3 length: 15 residues. Trimming cost V 2 bases and J 3 bases; bases outside gene matches: 4. The germline V gene encodes CDR1 MDHEN and CDR2 SYDVKM. The CDR3 DNA follows: TGTGCCAGCAGTTTAGGCCTAGCGGGAGTCTACGAGCAGTACTTC. Translating it yields CASSLGLAGVYEQYF. The variable domain in full, with the rest retrieved from reference TRBV28 and TRBJ2-7, is DVKVTQSSRYLVKRTGEKVFLECVQDMDHENMFWYRQDPGLGLRLIYFSYDVKMKEKGDIPEGYSVSREKKERFSLILESASTNQTSMYLCASSLGLAGVYEQYFGPGTRLTVT.

The chain carries TRBV7-6 and TRBJ1-1; tentative D call: TRBD1 (5 bases). The CDR3 extends over 16 amino acids. V was clipped by 5 bases and J by 1 base, with 17 bases between them. Germline CDR1 reads SGHVS; CDR2 reads FNYEAQ. The CDR3 region has the DNA TGTGCCAGCAGCGCGGCCCCCTTGACAGCGAACACTGAAGCTTTCTTT. Encoded protein: CASSAAPLTANTEAFF.

The CDR3 is CASSLSVGSYEQYF. CDR3 in DNA: TGTGCCAGCAGCTTATCTGTCGGTTCCTACGAGCAGTACTTC. The chain joins TRBV7-9 to TRBJ2-7; unclear D gene. The CDR3 length is 14 residues. Trimming left V 2 bases short and J 1 base short, with 9 bases between. Germline values: CDR1 SEHNR, CDR2 FQNEAQ (reference sequence).

V and J are TRBV10-3 and TRBJ1-4; tentatively, D is TRBD1 (5 bases). The CDR3 is 15 residues long. V lost 4 bases, J lost 7 bases, and 16 bases lay in between. Per the germline V gene, CDR1 is ENHRY and CDR2 is SYGVKD. The CDR3 reads CAISGTQGRGEKLFF. In nucleotides, the CDR3 is TGTGCCATCAGTGGAACTCAGGGAAGGGGTGAAAAACTGTTTTTT.

This rearrangement joins TRBV5-6 to TRBJ1-4; D may be TRBD1 (5 bases). The CDR3 totals 17 residues. From germline, CDR1 is SGHDT and CDR2 YYEEEE. V was trimmed by 4 bases and J by 7 bases, leaving 23 bases between them. DNA for the CDR3: TGTGCCAGCAGCCCGGGGGTTGGTCTTCAGCTTGGTGAAAAACTGTTTTTT. Translation: CASSPGVGLQLGEKLFF.

The chain recombines TRBV13 with TRBJ2-2; D perhaps matches TRBD2 (6 bases). V dropped 5 bases and J dropped 0 bases, with 19 bases sitting between them. CDR3 length: 18 amino acids. CDR1 is PRHDT and CDR2 is FYEKMQ in the germline V gene (reference sequence). The CDR3 DNA is TGTGCCAGCAGCCCCGAGGTAGCGGCCTCCGCGAACACCGGGGAGCTGTTTTTT. It is translated as CASSPEVAASANTGELFF.

The chain combines TRBV5-1 with TRBJ2-7; 12 nucleotides align to TRBD1. Trimming removed 4 bases from V and 3 bases from J; junction bases left unmatched: 5. The CDR3 covers 15 residues. Germline CDR1 and CDR2: SGHRS and YFSETQ. The CDR3 region is CASSKGTGGDYEQYF. The CDR3 coding sequence is TGCGCCAGCAGCAAAGGGACAGGGGGCGACTACGAGCAGTACTTC.

The rearrangement joins TRBV28 to TRBJ1-2; 10 nucleotides line up with TRBD1. Germline assignment: CDR1 MDHEN and CDR2 SYDVKM. The CDR3 length is 16 residues. V shed 5 bases and J 4 bases; nucleotides not matched to a gene: 10. The CDR3 is CASSVIRTGGGYGYTF. Here the CDR3 DNA reads TGTGCCAGCAGTGTAATTAGGACAGGGGGGGGCTATGGCTACACCTTC.

The V call is TRBV11-3, the J call TRBJ1-2; possible D gene TRBD1, 5 bases. Trimming cost V 2 bases and J 5 bases, with 18 bases left between them. This CDR3 spans 16 amino acids. Germline CDR1 reads SGHNT; CDR2 reads YENEEA. The CDR3 sequence: CASSLTLKGWPYGYTF. CDR3 in DNA: TGTGCCAGCAGCTTAACCCTGAAGGGGTGGCCGTATGGCTACACCTTC.

This sequence joins TRBV24-1 and TRBJ2-6; 7 bases are a match to TRBD2. V gave up 9 bases and J gave up 0 bases; unmatched junction bases: 10. The germline CDR1 and CDR2 sequences are KGHDR and SFDVKD. CDR3 size: 17 residues. The CDR3 sequence is CATGDGGIGSGANVLTF. As DNA, the CDR3 is TGTGCCACCGGGGACGGGGGGATCGGCTCTGGGGCCAACGTCCTGACTTTC.

CDR3 DNA sequence: TGTGCCACCGGACAGGGCATGAACACTGAAGCTTTCTTT. This encodes CATGQGMNTEAFF. V and J are TRBV7-9 and TRBJ1-1; 8 bases are shared with TRBD1. Germline V gene data show CDR1 as SEHNR and CDR2 as FQNEAQ (reference sequence). The CDR3 sequence is 13 residues long. Losses at the gene ends were 10 bases for V and 0 bases for J; bases not matched to a gene: 4.

A single count supports this clone. The chain is built from TRBV29-1 and TRBJ2-3; 9 bases fit TRBD1. Per germline, CDR1 SQVTM and CDR2 ANQGSEA. This CDR3 contains 15 residues. With 1 base clipped from V and 4 bases from J, the junction kept 6 bases outside the gene matches. The CDR3 DNA reads TGCAGCGTTGAAGTCCCACAGGGGGCCCCAGATACGCAGTATTTT. It is translated as CSVEVPQGAPDTQYF.